The 15 T cell receptor beta chains given below trace back to one sample, sequenced in a study of Graves' ophthalmopathy and Graves' hyperthyroidism. RNA transcripts yielded amplified TCR beta CDR3 regions. The first round was an RT-PCR with HTBI primers, and the second round was a multiplex PCR. A single record per CDR3 protein comes from TCRdb applying MiXCR to the multiplex PCR reads. The sample includes under 350,000 distinct CDR3 sequences, roughly 17% of them seen just once. The sample comprised peripheral blood. These receptors came from an adult man with Graves' ophthalmopathy.

Ten or more counts support this clonotype. The chain uses TRBV6-1 and TRBJ2-7; D is undetermined. The CDR3 covers 14 residues. The V gene lost 6 bases and the J gene lost 3 bases, with 15 bases spanning the gap. CDR1 and CDR2 from the germline V gene are MNHNS and SASEGT. CDR3: CASRNPASSYEQYF. CDR3 nucleotides: TGTGCCAGCAGGAATCCGGCCTCGAGCTACGAGCAGTACTTC.

The CDR3 DNA is TGTGCCAGCAGTTCAACGTACACCATATATTTT. Translated: CASSSTYTIYF. The chain couples TRBV6-2 or TRBV6-3 to TRBJ1-3; D remains unclear. Germline-derived CDR1 and CDR2 are MNHEY and SVGEGT. CDR3 length: 11 amino acids. V lost 4 bases and J 8 bases, leaving 6 bases between the germline ends.

This clonotype was picked up one time. The chain uses TRBV6-2 or TRBV6-3 and TRBJ2-7, with 9 bases lining up with TRBD2. Trimming cost V 4 bases and J 4 bases; bases outside gene matches: 8. CDR1 MNHEY and CDR2 SVGEGT come from the germline V gene. This CDR3 contains 15 residues. The CDR3 DNA reads TGTGCCAGCAGTTGGCGGGCTAGCGGGAAATACGAGCAGTACTTC. It is translated as CASSWRASGKYEQYF.

This clonotype was counted many times. The V gene is TRBV2, the J gene TRBJ1-5; no reliable D call. Trimming stripped 4 bases from V and 4 bases from J, with 8 bases between. Germline V gives CDR1 SNHLY, CDR2 FYNNEI. The CDR3 is 13 residues long. The CDR3 loop reads CASSGQDNQPQHF. CDR3 nucleotides: TGTGCCAGCAGTGGGCAAGATAATCAGCCCCAGCATTTT. Using reference TRBV2 and TRBJ1-5 for the parts outside the CDR3, the full variable domain is EPEVTQTPSHQVTQMGQEVILRCVPISNHLYFYWYRQILGQKVEFLVSFYNNEISEKSEIFDDQFSVERPDGSNFTLKIRSTKLEDSAMYFCASSGQDNQPQHFGDGTRLSIL.

The rearrangement uses TRBV2 and TRBJ2-7; tentative D call: TRBD1 (6 bases). CDR3 length equals 14 residues. CDR1 and CDR2 from the germline V gene are SNHLY and FYNNEI. The V end lost 7 bases, the J end lost 1 base, and 14 bases lay between the germline ends. For the CDR3, the DNA is TGTGCCAGCAATAGTGTGGACAGATCCTACGAGCAGTACTTC. Protein sequence: CASNSVDRSYEQYF.

This clonotype was recorded at least ten times. The rearrangement joins TRBV15 to TRBJ2-3; 10 bases line up with TRBD2. CDR3 length: 16 amino acids. Germline-derived CDR1 and CDR2 are LNHNV and YYDKDF (reference sequence). Unmatched junction bases numbered 10, after V lost 5 bases and J lost 5 bases. DNA of the CDR3: TGTGCCACCAGCCTTCCGGGACTAGCGTGGGGAGATACGCAGTATTTT. This encodes CATSLPGLAWGDTQYF. Full variable domain (missing parts from reference TRBV15 and TRBJ2-3): DAMVIQNPRYQVTQFGKPVTLSCSQTLNHNVMYWYQQKSSQAPKLLFHYYDKDFNNEADTPDNFQSRRPNTSFCFLDIRSPGLGDTAMYLCATSLPGLAWGDTQYFGPGTRLTVL.

The V call is TRBV30, the J call TRBJ2-7; TRBD1 is a possible D gene (8 bases). The V end was cut by 5 bases, the J end by 4 bases, with 18 bases between. Germline V lookup: CDR1 GTSNPN, CDR2 SVGIG (reference sequence). This CDR3 is 14 amino acids long. The CDR3 DNA is TGTGCCTGGGGGGGGGGGACAGGACTATACGAGCAGTACTTC. It specifies CAWGGGTGLYEQYF.

V and J are TRBV9 and TRBJ2-7; no definite D call. V was shortened by 2 bases and J by 5 bases, with 8 bases between the two germline ends. Per germline, CDR1 SGDLS and CDR2 YYNGEE. The CDR3 loop spans 12 amino acids. The CDR3 coding sequence is TGTGCCAGCAGCGTGGGGTACGACGAGCAGTACTTC. Protein: CASSVGYDEQYF.

V gene TRBV15 combines with J gene TRBJ1-2, with a tentative D call TRBD1 (5 bases). Germline CDR1 reads LNHNV; CDR2 reads YYDKDF (reference sequence). This CDR3 is 13 amino acids long. V gave up 0 bases and J gave up 8 bases, with 10 bases separating them. The CDR3 sequence is CATSREVGVGYTF. In DNA form, the CDR3 reads TGTGCCACCAGCAGAGAAGTGGGGGTGGGCTACACCTTC.

The chain employs TRBV7-8 and TRBJ1-6, with a tentative D call TRBD1 (6 bases). CDR3 size: 18 residues. Germline V CDR1 and CDR2: SGHVS, FQNEAQ. V was trimmed by 5 bases and J by 1 base, leaving 18 bases between them. As DNA, the CDR3 is TGTGCCAGCAGCCGAAACCAGGGGTCAGGGTCCTATAATTCACCCCTCCACTTT. It codes for CASSRNQGSGSYNSPLHF.

Many counts were recorded for this clonotype. The chain joins TRBV20-1 to TRBJ2-2; no firm D call. The germline V and J ends were trimmed by 4 bases and 1 base, with 10 bases remaining between them. In germline, CDR1 is DFQATT, CDR2 SNEGSKA (reference sequence). The length of the CDR3 is 14 residues. DNA for the CDR3: TGCAGTGCTATGGACGGGCGGAACACCGGGGAGCTGTTTTTT. This translates into CSAMDGRNTGELFF.

This clonotype was counted at least ten times. This chain uses TRBV6-1 with TRBJ1-1; 9 bases are shared with TRBD1. Germline CDR1 and CDR2: MNHNS and SASEGT. CDR3 size: 14 residues. J lost 7 bases, V lost 3 bases, and 6 bases had no gene match. The CDR3 is CASSDVQGAVEAFF. CDR3 nucleotide sequence: TGTGCCAGCAGTGACGTACAGGGGGCAGTTGAAGCTTTCTTT.

There are many counts of this clonotype. CDR3 loop: CASSGGQGTTEAFF. The CDR3 nucleotides are TGTGCCAGCAGTGGGGGACAGGGTACCACTGAAGCTTTCTTT. The rearrangement joins TRBV28 to TRBJ1-1, with 9 nucleotides matching TRBD1. Germline V gene data show CDR1 as MDHEN and CDR2 as SYDVKM. V lost 5 bases, J lost 4 bases, and 5 bases stayed unmatched. The CDR3 sequence is 14 residues long.

This clonotype has ten or more counts. V is TRBV24-1 and J is TRBJ1-2; D might be TRBD1 (6 bases). This CDR3 comprises 16 residues. V gave up 7 bases and J gave up 2 bases, with 19 bases separating them. Germline V gene data show CDR1 as KGHDR and CDR2 as SFDVKD. The CDR3 region has the DNA TGTGCCACCAGCAGCAATACAGGGCCCTCGAACTATGGCTACACCTTC. Protein sequence: CATSSNTGPSNYGYTF.

In DNA, the CDR3 is TGTGCCAGCAGTTTTGAGGGAAGTCAGCCCCAGCATTTT. As protein: CASSFEGSQPQHF. The chain employs TRBV12-3 or TRBV12-4 and TRBJ1-5, with no clear D. V lost 3 bases and J 6 bases, leaving 9 bases between the germline ends. The length of the CDR3 is 13 residues.